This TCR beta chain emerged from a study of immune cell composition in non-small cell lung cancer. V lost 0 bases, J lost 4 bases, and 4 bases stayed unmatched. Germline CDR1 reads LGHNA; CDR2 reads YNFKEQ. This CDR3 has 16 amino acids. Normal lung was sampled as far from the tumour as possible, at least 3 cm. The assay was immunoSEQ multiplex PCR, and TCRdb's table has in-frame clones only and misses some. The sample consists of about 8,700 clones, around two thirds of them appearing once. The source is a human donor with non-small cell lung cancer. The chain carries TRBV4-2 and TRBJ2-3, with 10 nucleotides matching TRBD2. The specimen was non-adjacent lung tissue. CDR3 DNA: TGTGCCAGCAGCCAAGATCCAGCGGGGGGGCCAGATACGCAGTATTTT. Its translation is CASSQDPAGGPDTQYF.